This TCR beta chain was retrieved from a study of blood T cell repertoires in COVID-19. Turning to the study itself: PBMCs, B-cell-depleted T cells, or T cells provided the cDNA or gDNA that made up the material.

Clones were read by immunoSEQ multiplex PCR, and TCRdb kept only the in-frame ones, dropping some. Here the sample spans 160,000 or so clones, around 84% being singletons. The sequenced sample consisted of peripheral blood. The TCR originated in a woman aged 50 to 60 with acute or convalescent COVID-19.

The DNA of the CDR3 is TGTGCCAGCAGCCAGGGACTAGCGGGAGTACGGGAGCAGTTCTTC. Its protein is CASSQGLAGVREQFF. The chain is built from TRBV9 and TRBJ2-1; 14 nucleotides line up with TRBD2. The length of the CDR3 is 15 residues. CDR1 is SGDLS, CDR2 YYNGEE, per germline. The trim removed 4 bases at V and 10 bases at J, leaving 7 bases unmatched.